This T cell receptor (beta chain) is from a study of blood T cell repertoires in COVID-19. Across the whole study: Samples taken during acute and convalescent COVID-19 were collected in the United States, Italy and Spain. In each case, the material was cDNA or gDNA derived from T cells, B-cell-depleted T cells, or PBMCs.

Source study methods: Reference gene primer amplification gave estimated nucleated cell counts. Profiled with immunoSEQ multiplex PCR; TCRdb holds only in-frame clones, not every one. The D gene and trimming were derived from the DNA, and the V and J assignments and clone size from that table. The table shows around 260,000 clones, with less than 90% occurring only once. The germline gives CDR1 SEHNR, CDR2 FQNEAQ (reference sequence). This CDR3 is 15 amino acids long. Trimming shortened V by 3 bases and J by 4 bases, and 13 bases separated the two germline ends. This clone showed up just once. V gene TRBV7-9 combines with J gene TRBJ1-5; possibly TRBD1 for D (6 bases). Sample: peripheral blood. The clonotype originates from a man younger than 45 with active or convalescent COVID-19. The CDR3 sequence: CASSLNQGPNQPQHF. The DNA of the CDR3 is TGTGCCAGCAGCTTGAATCAGGGGCCTAATCAGCCCCAGCATTTT.